Presented here are 3 T cell receptor beta chains from one specimen sequenced in a study of CXCR3 chemokines and chemotherapy response in bladder cancer. MiXCR, run by TCRdb on the PCR reads, gives a single entry per CDR3 protein. The top ten clones hold 15% to 20% of a sample with about 8,100 distinct CDR3 sequences, about 12% of them seen once. This material was obtained from a patient whose treatment included neoadjuvant chemotherapy. The receptors here all came from a human donor with bladder cancer that responded to neoadjuvant chemotherapy.

This clonotype was observed a few times. With only one base between it and a far larger clone, this is likely a read error. The genes are TRBV6-2 or TRBV6-3 and TRBJ1-3; TRBD1 matches 8 bases. Germline CDR1 and CDR2: MNHEY and SVGEGT. CDR3 size: 16 residues. Germline trimming cut 5 bases from V and 4 bases from J; bases unmatched to any gene: 10. The CDR3 DNA is TGTGCCAGCAGTAAGTCAGGGGGCCTAATCGGAAACACCATATATTTT. Translated, it gives CASSKSGGLIGNTIYF.

This clonotype is medium-sized. V is TRBV29-1 and J is TRBJ1-1; D call uncertain. This CDR3 is built from 15 residues. Germline V CDR1 and CDR2: SQVTM, ANQGSEA. Trimming removed 0 bases from V and 1 base from J, with 12 bases in between. The CDR3 sequence: CSVEDLGRSNTEAFF. DNA for the CDR3: TGCAGCGTTGAAGATCTGGGCAGGTCGAACACTGAAGCTTTCTTT.

This clonotype was found a few times. The chain employs TRBV20-1 and TRBJ1-5; D possibly corresponds to TRBD1 (5 bases). From germline, CDR1 is DFQATT and CDR2 SNEGSKA (reference sequence). The CDR3 spans 14 residues. The germline V and J ends were trimmed by 6 bases and 1 base, with 13 bases remaining between them. CDR3 region: CSAMGGGSNQPQHF. DNA for the CDR3: TGCAGTGCCATGGGGGGTGGCAGCAATCAGCCCCAGCATTTT.